The clone carrying this T cell receptor beta chain was seen only once. Its antigen is not known. The source of the sample is a study of CD8 T cells in Susac syndrome. RNA was extracted with the RNeasy kit, and a quantity of about 0.45 to 1 ug was reverse transcribed using random hexamers. TCRdb re-derived calls from the immunoSEQ multiplex PCR reads in MiXCR, one entry per CDR3 protein. The top ten clones hold 0.093% of a sample with about 120,000 distinct CDR3 sequences, just under 95% of them seen once. CDR1 and CDR2 from the germline V gene are SNHLY and FYNNEI. The CDR3 is 12 residues long. The V and J ends lost 8 bases and 8 bases respectively, with 15 bases between them. Findings and limits, study-wide: It was acknowledged by the study that relatively few individuals were included in its TCR sequencing and HLA analysis.

Sequencing of TCR beta, carried out with a high-throughput approach, was applied to CD8+ and CD4+ T cells from the blood. This chain connects TRBV2 to TRBJ1-2; D unresolved. This receptor was taken from a human donor with multiple sclerosis. The sample consisted of CD4+ T cells from PBMCs. The CDR3 coding sequence is TGTGCCAGCCTCCTTCAGCCCGGAGGCTACACCTTC. Amino acid sequence: CASLLQPGGYTF.